The 10 T cell receptor beta chains reported below all come from one sample, sequenced in a study of response to subunit inactivated influenza vaccine (dated by TCRdb to the late 2010s). This specimen's time point label, interpreted: approximately 45 days after influenza vaccine administration. The library relied on RT-PCR. The run used an Illumina HiSeq 2500. Using fastp trimming at Q25 and MiXCR clonotype assembly, TCRdb reanalyzed the public sequencing data and kept in-frame beta chains. Rows with a matching CDR3 protein are joined into one entry that keeps the most common DNA and genes. This sample lists under 200,000 distinct CDR3 sequences; 11% were detected once. Approximately 13% of the sample is in the top ten clones. The material sequenced was non-naive T cells sorted from PBMCs, taken 45 days after vaccination. This specimen's cell subset or site label, per the study, means: memory T cell fraction. The receptor set was obtained from a man aged 50-59 years who received an inactivated influenza vaccine. Donor details come from another sample of the same person, matched by shared clones.

The chain recombines TRBV12-3 or TRBV12-4 with TRBJ1-4, with TRBD1 matching over 8 bases. This CDR3 has 16 amino acids. J lost 7 bases, V lost 4 bases, and 11 bases had no gene match. The CDR3 coding sequence is TGTGCCAGCAGTTCGGACAGGGAACGGCCGTCTGAAAAACTGTTTTTT. Protein: CASSSDRERPSEKLFF.

In its sample, this clonotype was seen many times. CDR3 sequence: CSARRGNTGLNQPQHF. CDR3 in DNA: TGCAGTGCTAGACGGGGGAATACGGGGCTTAATCAGCCCCAGCATTTT. This chain uses TRBV20-1 with TRBJ1-5, with a tentative D call TRBD1 (5 bases). Trimming took off 2 bases at V and 4 bases at J, with 18 bases between the two ends. The CDR3 consists of 16 residues. From germline, CDR1 is DFQATT and CDR2 SNEGSKA (reference sequence).

The chain links TRBV5-1 to TRBJ2-5; D unclear. CDR1 is SGHRS and CDR2 is YFSETQ in the germline V gene. There are 12 residues in the CDR3. V was trimmed by 0 bases and J by 3 bases, leaving 3 bases between them. For the CDR3, the DNA is TGCGCCAGCAGCTTGGAGAAAGAGACCCAGTACTTC. Translated, it gives CASSLEKETQYF.

The chain recombines TRBV4-3 with TRBJ2-2; D gene uncertain. The germline V and J ends were trimmed by 0 bases and 7 bases, with 15 bases remaining between them. This CDR3 comprises 16 residues. Germline CDR1 is LGHNA and CDR2 is YSLEER. In nucleotides, the CDR3 is TGCGCCAGCAGCCAAGATGTGGGGTTTGGGGTCGGGGAGCTGTTTTTT. Its protein is CASSQDVGFGVGELFF.

This clonotype was found many times. The V gene is TRBV5-1, the J gene TRBJ1-5, with TRBD1 matching 9 bases. Germline V gene lookup returns CDR1 SGHRS and CDR2 YFSETQ. Unmatched junction bases numbered 5, after V lost 0 bases and J lost 7 bases. The CDR3 contains 15 residues. Here the CDR3 reads CASSLAGQGGQPQHF. CDR3 nucleotides: TGCGCCAGCAGCTTGGCGGGACAGGGAGGGCAGCCCCAGCATTTT. Together with reference TRBV5-1 and TRBJ1-5, the CDR3 gives the full variable domain: KAGVTQTPRYLIKTRGQQVTLSCSPISGHRSVSWYQQTPGQGLQFLFEYFSETQRNKGNFPGRFSGRQFSNSRSEMNVSTLELGDSALYLCASSLAGQGGQPQHFGDGTRLSIL.

This clonotype was seen a single time. J is TRBJ2-7 and V is TRBV7-2; D call uncertain. V lost 1 base and J 3 bases, leaving 10 bases between the germline ends. Germline V gene lookup returns CDR1 SGHTA and CDR2 FQGNSA. The CDR3 has 14 residues. Here the CDR3 DNA reads TGTGCCAGCAGCTTAGGTGGCCTATTCTACGAGCAGTACTTC. The encoded protein is CASSLGGLFYEQYF.

This clonotype was recorded at least ten times. This chain uses TRBV25-1 with TRBJ2-1; 12 nucleotides match TRBD1. This CDR3 is built from 15 residues. Germline V gene lookup returns CDR1 MGHDK and CDR2 SYGVNS. V lost 7 bases, J lost 8 bases, and 9 bases stayed unmatched. CDR3 sequence (DNA): TGTGCCAGCACTCCTGGGGACAGGGGGCGCGATGAGCAGTTCTTC. It translates to CASTPGDRGRDEQFF.

The chain has TRBV11-2 and TRBJ1-1; D is possibly TRBD1 (5 bases). This CDR3 is built from 14 residues. CDR1 and CDR2 (germline): SGHAT, FQNNGV. V was clipped by 0 bases and J by 3 bases, with 8 bases between them. The chain's CDR3 is CASSLDRADTEAFF. The CDR3 DNA follows: TGTGCCAGCAGCTTAGACAGGGCCGACACTGAAGCTTTCTTT.

This clonotype has ten or more counts. The chain couples TRBV5-1 to TRBJ1-1, with D hard to call. V gave up 4 bases and J gave up 1 base, with 8 bases separating them. The CDR3 totals 13 residues. Germline CDR1 reads SGHRS; CDR2 reads YFSETQ. CDR3 sequence: CASSIQENTEAFF. The DNA of the CDR3 is TGCGCCAGCAGCATACAAGAGAACACTGAAGCTTTCTTT.

This clonotype has more than one count but fewer than ten. The chain combines TRBV9 with TRBJ2-5; perhaps TRBD1 as D (6 bases). The CDR3 runs 17 residues. CDR1 and CDR2 from the germline V gene are SGDLS and YYNGEE. Trimming removed 3 bases at V and 1 base at J, with 19 bases between. This CDR3 reads CASSEGVESRFQETQYF. The CDR3 region has the DNA TGTGCCAGCAGCGAGGGGGTAGAGAGTCGTTTCCAAGAGACCCAGTACTTC.